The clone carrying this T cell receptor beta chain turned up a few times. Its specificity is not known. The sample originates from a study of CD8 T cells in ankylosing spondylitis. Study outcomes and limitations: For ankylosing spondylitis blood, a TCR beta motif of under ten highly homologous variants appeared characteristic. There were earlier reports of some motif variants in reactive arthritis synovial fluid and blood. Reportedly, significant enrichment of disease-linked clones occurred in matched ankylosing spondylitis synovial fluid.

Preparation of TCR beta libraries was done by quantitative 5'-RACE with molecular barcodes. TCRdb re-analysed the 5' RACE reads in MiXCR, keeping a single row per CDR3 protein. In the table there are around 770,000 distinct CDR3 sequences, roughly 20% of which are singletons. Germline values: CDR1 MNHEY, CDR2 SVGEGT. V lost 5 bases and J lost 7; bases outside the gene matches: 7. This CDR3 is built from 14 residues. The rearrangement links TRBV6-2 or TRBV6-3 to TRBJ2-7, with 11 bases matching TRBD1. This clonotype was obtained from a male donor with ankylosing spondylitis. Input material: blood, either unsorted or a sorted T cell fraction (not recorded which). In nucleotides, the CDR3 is TGTGCCAGCAGTGCGCCGGGACAGGGGGGTGAGCAGTACTTC. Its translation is CASSAPGQGGEQYF.